One and the same sample provided the 20 T cell receptor beta chains below, sequenced in a study of identical twins. TCRdb ran MiXCR on the 5' RACE reads and lists one entry per CDR3 protein. The repertoire holds 200,000 to 250,000 distinct CDR3 sequences, with 7% to 8.5% as singletons. The same data also went into a second study, on yellow fever vaccine responses in identical twins.

Source material: CD8+ T cells sorted from blood. The receptors here all came from a woman aged 18-35 years in good health.

V is TRBV5-5 and J is TRBJ2-7; D is perhaps TRBD2 (6 bases). V lost 5 bases and J 10 bases, leaving 31 bases between the germline ends. The germline gives CDR1 SGHKS, CDR2 YYEKEE (reference sequence). This CDR3 is 17 amino acids long. The CDR3 spells CASRVWPEETRLGPQYF. DNA of the CDR3: TGTGCCAGCAGGGTTTGGCCTGAGGAGACTAGACTGGGGCCCCAGTACTTC. The variable domain in full, with the rest retrieved from reference TRBV5-5 and TRBJ2-7, is DAGVTQSPTHLIKTRGQQVTLRCSPISGHKSVSWYQQVLGQGPQFIFQYYEKEERGRGNFPDRFSARQFPNYSSELNVNALLLGDSALYLCASRVWPEETRLGPQYFGPGTRLTVT.

The rearrangement uses TRBV27 and TRBJ1-1; possible D gene TRBD1, 5 bases. This CDR3 region has 14 residues. With 7 bases removed from V and 0 bases from J, the gap between germline ends came to 12 bases. Germline V lookup: CDR1 MNHEY, CDR2 SMNVEV (reference sequence). CDR3 protein: CASTPGRLNTEAFF. The CDR3 nucleotides are TGTGCCAGCACCCCGGGACGGCTGAACACTGAAGCTTTCTTT.

This clonotype was detected many times. The V call is TRBV7-6, the J call TRBJ2-5, with D unclear. The length of the CDR3 is 11 residues. Trimming pared 6 bases from V and 10 bases from J, leaving 12 bases between. CDR1 is SGHVS and CDR2 is FNYEAQ in the germline V gene. The DNA for the CDR3 is TGTGCCAGCAGTCTATACAAGAGCCAGTACTTC. Encoded protein: CASSLYKSQYF.

The chain employs TRBV27 and TRBJ1-2; tentatively, D is TRBD1 (5 bases). Germline CDR1 is MNHEY and CDR2 is SMNVEV (reference sequence). V was pared by 10 bases and J by 8 bases, with 17 bases between. The CDR3 totals 12 residues. The CDR3 DNA is TGTGCCATCGTCAACAGCTGGGGCGGCTACACCTTC. Translating gives CAIVNSWGGYTF.

This clonotype came up many times. The chain links TRBV12-3 or TRBV12-4 to TRBJ2-7, with no clear D. The CDR3 is 12 residues long. With 4 bases removed from V and 2 bases from J, the gap between germline ends came to 6 bases. CDR3 coding DNA: TGTGCCAGCAGTTATGGTCCCTACGAGCAGTACGTC. Translation: CASSYGPYEQYV.

This clonotype has at least ten counts. The J gene is TRBJ2-2, the V gene TRBV20-1; D is unclear. Between the trimmed V and J ends, which lost 8 bases and 5 bases, there was a span of 15 bases. Germline-derived CDR1 and CDR2 are DFQATT and SNEGSKA (reference sequence). The CDR3 runs to 13 residues. The CDR3 protein is CSLRGRSTGELFF. CDR3 coding DNA: TGCAGTCTAAGAGGTCGTTCAACCGGGGAGCTGTTTTTT.

This clonotype has a count of ten or more. V and J are TRBV5-1 and TRBJ2-5; TRBD2 agrees at 13 bases. V shed 4 bases, J shed 1 base, and the junction held 1 base outside the gene matches. Germline lookup yields CDR1 SGHRS and CDR2 YFSETQ. The CDR3 sequence is 15 residues long. The CDR3 DNA sequence: TGCGCCAGCAGCCGGACTAGCGGGAGCCAAGAGACCCAGTACTTC. Translating it yields CASSRTSGSQETQYF.

The rearrangement links TRBV13 to TRBJ2-7, with D hard to call. V lost 0 bases and J lost 1, with 7 bases in between. Germline V gives CDR1 PRHDT, CDR2 FYEKMQ (reference sequence). The CDR3 sequence is 14 residues long. DNA for the CDR3: TGTGCCAGCAGCTTAGGGGTGGGGTCCTACGAGCAGTACGTC. It encodes CASSLGVGSYEQYV.

This sequence joins TRBV6-5 and TRBJ1-1; maybe TRBD1 (5 bases). Germline CDR1 and CDR2: MNHEY and SVGAGI. Trimming removed 0 bases from V and 4 bases from J, with 21 bases in between. The CDR3 is made up of 18 amino acids. CDR3: CASSYSKVGGARVTEAFF. The CDR3 region has the DNA TGTGCCAGCAGTTACTCGAAGGTCGGAGGGGCGCGGGTCACTGAAGCTTTCTTT.

This clonotype was recorded at least ten times. The V gene is TRBV9, the J gene TRBJ2-7; D is uncertain. Germline V gives CDR1 SGDLS, CDR2 YYNGEE. V gave up 3 bases and J gave up 0 bases, with 10 bases separating them. The length of the CDR3 is 14 residues. CDR3 residues: CASSDERSSYEQYF. Written as DNA, the CDR3 is TGTGCCAGCAGCGATGAAAGGAGCTCCTACGAGCAGTACTTC.

This clonotype was picked up many times. The V and J genes are TRBV4-2 and TRBJ2-3, with D maybe TRBD2 (6 bases). Per the germline V gene, CDR1 is LGHNA and CDR2 is YNFKEQ. Trimming left V 5 bases short and J 0 bases short, with 18 bases between. This CDR3 has 17 residues. The CDR3 sequence: CASSTHGGGSSTDTQYF. The CDR3 nucleotides are TGTGCCAGCAGCACTCACGGGGGTGGCTCTAGCACAGATACGCAGTATTTT.

The genes are TRBV25-1 and TRBJ2-1, with TRBD1 identical over 9 bases. V shed 8 bases, J shed 3 bases, and the junction held 11 bases outside the gene matches. Germline V gives CDR1 MGHDK, CDR2 SYGVNS. This CDR3 is 16 amino acids long. Written as DNA, the CDR3 is TGTGCCAGCCTAGACGCCGGGACAGGGATCTACAATGAGCAGTTCTTC. Its protein product is CASLDAGTGIYNEQFF.

This clonotype was detected a few times. This chain connects TRBV7-2 to TRBJ1-4; 7 nucleotides match TRBD1. The CDR3 runs 15 residues. CDR1 SGHTA and CDR2 FQGNSA come from the germline V gene. Trimming took 1 base from V and 6 from J; bases not matched to a gene: 5. For the CDR3, the DNA is TGTGCCAGCAGCTTAGACGACGGGACAGATGAAAAACTGTTTTTT. Protein product: CASSLDDGTDEKLFF.

The rearrangement links TRBV6-1 to TRBJ2-7; 7 bases are shared with TRBD2. This CDR3 has 14 residues. Per germline, CDR1 MNHNS and CDR2 SASEGT. The junction had 7 bases not matched to a gene; V was cut back by 5 bases and J by 3 bases. The CDR3 region has the DNA TGTGCCAGCAGTACCGGGACTACCCTCTACGAGCAGTACTTC. As protein: CASSTGTTLYEQYF.

A few counts support this clonotype. This chain connects TRBV28 to TRBJ2-5; 11 bases line up with TRBD2. CDR1 is MDHEN, CDR2 SYDVKM, per germline. V trimming: 5 bases; J trimming: 0 bases; junction bases outside the gene matches: 5. The CDR3 has 16 amino acids. CDR3 sequence: CASSALAGEHQETQYF. Here the CDR3 DNA reads TGTGCCAGCAGTGCACTAGCGGGGGAGCACCAAGAGACCCAGTACTTC. Filled out from reference TRBV28 and TRBJ2-5, the complete variable domain reads DVKVTQSSRYLVKRTGEKVFLECVQDMDHENMFWYRQDPGLGLRLIYFSYDVKMKEKGDIPEGYSVSREKKERFSLILESASTNQTSMYLCASSALAGEHQETQYFGPGTRLLVL.

The sample holds a few counts of this clonotype. V usage is TRBV7-9 and J usage is TRBJ2-7; a possible D gene is TRBD2 (6 bases). Germline V gives CDR1 SEHNR, CDR2 FQNEAQ (reference sequence). The CDR3 spans 17 residues. Between the trimmed V and J ends, which lost 5 bases and 4 bases, there was a span of 24 bases. The CDR3 nucleotides read TGTGCCAGCAGCCCCCGACGAGGGAGCGGGCTGGAGTACGAGCAGTACTTC. Translation: CASSPRRGSGLEYEQYF. The full variable domain, completed using reference TRBV7-9 and TRBJ2-7, is DTGVSQNPRHKITKRGQNVTFRCDPISEHNRLYWYRQTLGQGPEFLTYFQNEAQLEKSRLLSDRFSAERPKGSFSTLEIQRTEQGDSAMYLCASSPRRGSGLEYEQYFGPGTRLTVT.

This clonotype was seen ten or more times. V is TRBV7-6 and J is TRBJ2-7; 7 bases are shared with TRBD1. Looked up from germline, CDR1 is SGHVS and CDR2 is FNYEAQ. V lost 5 bases to trimming and J lost 3 bases; unmatched junction nucleotides: 7. This CDR3 contains 14 residues. The CDR3: CASSQTTGNYEQYF. As DNA, the CDR3 is TGTGCCAGCAGCCAGACGACAGGGAACTACGAGCAGTACTTC.

In this sample, this clonotype turned up many times. The CDR3 sequence is CASTQGWGTDTQYF. The CDR3 nucleotides read TGTGCCAGCACCCAGGGCTGGGGGACAGATACGCAGTATTTT. V is TRBV7-8 and J is TRBJ2-3; D could derive from TRBD1 or TRBD2 (5 bases each). The germline V gene encodes CDR1 SGHVS and CDR2 FQNEAQ. Trimming cost V 7 bases and J 3 bases, with 14 bases left between them. This CDR3 has 14 residues.

The sample holds many counts of this clonotype. The rearrangement joins TRBV7-9 to TRBJ2-7; TRBD2 matches at 9 bases. The CDR3 extends over 14 amino acids. Germline CDR1 and CDR2: SEHNR and FQNEAQ (reference sequence). V lost 1 base and J lost 4; bases outside the gene matches: 2. In DNA form, the CDR3 reads TGTGCCAGCAGCTTAGTCGCGGGAGGGTACGAGCAGTACGTC. This encodes CASSLVAGGYEQYV.

The chain couples TRBV10-2 to TRBJ2-1, with a possible D match to TRBD1 (5 bases). CDR1 and CDR2 from the germline V gene are WSHSY and SAAADI. The CDR3 contains 14 residues. The V end was cut by 0 bases, the J end by 6 bases, with 9 bases between. CDR3 coding DNA: TGCGCCAGCAGTGAGTCAGGGGAAAGCAATGAGCAGTTCTTC. Translated, it gives CASSESGESNEQFF.